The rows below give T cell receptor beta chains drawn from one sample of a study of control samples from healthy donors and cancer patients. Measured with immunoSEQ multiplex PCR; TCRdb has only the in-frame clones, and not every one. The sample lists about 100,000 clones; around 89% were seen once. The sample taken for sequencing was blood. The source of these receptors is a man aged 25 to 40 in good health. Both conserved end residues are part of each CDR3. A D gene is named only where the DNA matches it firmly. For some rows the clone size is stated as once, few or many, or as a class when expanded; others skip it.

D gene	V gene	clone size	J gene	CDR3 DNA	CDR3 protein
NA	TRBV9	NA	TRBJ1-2	TGTGCCAGCAGCGCGGGGACGGATTCGCGAAGCTATGGCTACACCTTC	CASSAGTDSRSYGYTF
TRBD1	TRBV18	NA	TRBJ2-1	TGTGCCAGCTCATCACCCGGGACAGGGGGTATGAATGAGCAGTTCTTC	CASSSPGTGGMNEQFF
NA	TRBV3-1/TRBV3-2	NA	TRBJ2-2	TGTGCCAGCAGCCCCGCAAGGACCGGGGAGCTGTTTTTT	CASSPARTGELFF
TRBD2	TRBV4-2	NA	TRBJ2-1	TGTGCCAGCAGCCAAGATAAACTAGCGGACTACAATGAGCAGTTCTTC	CASSQDKLADYNEQFF
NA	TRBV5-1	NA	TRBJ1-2	TGCGCCAGCAGCCTCCCAGGAGAGTGGTTTTATACCTTC	CASSLPGEWFYTF
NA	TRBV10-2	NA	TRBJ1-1	TGCGCCAGCAGTGAGTCAGGGGGGTCGGACACTGAAGCTTTCTTT	CASSESGGSDTEAFF
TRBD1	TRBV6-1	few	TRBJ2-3	TGTGCCAGCAGTGAAGGACAGGGGACGCAGTATTTT	CASSEGQGTQYF
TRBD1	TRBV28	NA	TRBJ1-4	TGTGCCAGCAGTTTACCCCGGACAGGCGGAAAGGAAAAACTGTTTTTT	CASSLPRTGGKEKLFF
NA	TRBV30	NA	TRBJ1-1	TGTGCCTGGAGTGTAACCCCTGAAGCTTTCTTT	CAWSVTPEAFF
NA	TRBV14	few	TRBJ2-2	TGTGCCAGCAGCCGGCAGGTAGCGAACACCGGGGAGCTGTTTTTT	CASSRQVANTGELFF
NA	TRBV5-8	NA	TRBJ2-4	TGTGCCAGCAGCTTAGACACGGAAAACATTCAGTACTTC	CASSLDTENIQYF
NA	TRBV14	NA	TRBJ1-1	TGTGCCACCAGATACCTCCACTGGGACCAAATCATTCGGAACACTGAAGCTTTCTTT	CATRYLHWDQIIRNTEAFF
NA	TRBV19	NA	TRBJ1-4	TGTGCCAGTCAGCGGGAACCCTTCTCAACTAATGAAAAACTGTTTTTT	CASQREPFSTNEKLFF
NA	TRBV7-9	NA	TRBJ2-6	TGTGCCAGCAGCTTCCTAGAGTATGGGGCCAACGTCCTGACTTTC	CASSFLEYGANVLTF
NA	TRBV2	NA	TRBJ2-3	TGTGCCAGCAGTGGACAGGGCACAGATACGCAGTATTTT	CASSGQGTDTQYF
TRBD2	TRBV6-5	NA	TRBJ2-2	TGTGCCAGCAGTTTCTCCGGGACTAGATCCGGGGAGCTGTTTTTT	CASSFSGTRSGELFF
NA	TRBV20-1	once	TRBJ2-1	TGCAGTGCTAGTCGGGCGCAGGGTAAAAATGAGCAGTTCTTC	CSASRAQGKNEQFF
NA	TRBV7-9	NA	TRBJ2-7	TGTGCCAGCGCCGGGACTTCCCCTTACGAGCAGTACTTC	CASAGTSPYEQYF
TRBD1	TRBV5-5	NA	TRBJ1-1	TGTGCCAGCAGTTACGGACAGGGCACTGAAGCTTTCTTT	CASSYGQGTEAFF
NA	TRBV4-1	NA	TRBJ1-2	TGCGCCAGCAGCCAAGTTTTTAGTCCGGGGGCCGCGGGCTACACCTTC	CASSQVFSPGAAGYTF
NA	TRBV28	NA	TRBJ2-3	TGTGCCAGCAGCGGAGAACTAGTGTCATTCACAGATACGCAGTATTTT	CASSGELVSFTDTQYF
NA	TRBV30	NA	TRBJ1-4	TGTGCCTGGAGTAGGGGGGACACTCAAAAACTGTTTTTT	CAWSRGDTQKLFF
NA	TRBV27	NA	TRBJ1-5	TGTGCCAGCAGTTTCGGGCCAGCCGAGCCCCAGCATTTT	CASSFGPAEPQHF
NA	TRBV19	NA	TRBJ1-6	TGTGCCAGTAGTATAGGGGTTCCTCGCTCCTATAATTCACCCCTCCACTTT	CASSIGVPRSYNSPLHF
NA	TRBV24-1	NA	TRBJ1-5	TGTGCCACCAGTGGAATGAGTACAGCTAACAATCAGCCCCAGCATTTT	CATSGMSTANNQPQHF
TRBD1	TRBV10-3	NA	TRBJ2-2	TGTGCCATCAGTGACCCTAGGACAGGAGAGGACACCGGGGAGCTGTTTTTT	CAISDPRTGEDTGELFF
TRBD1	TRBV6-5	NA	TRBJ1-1	TGTGCCAGCACTAAGGACAGGGCGAGCACTGAAGCTTTCTTT	CASTKDRASTEAFF
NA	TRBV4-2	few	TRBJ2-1	TGTGCCAGCAGCCAAGATTGGGGGGCCTACAATGAGCAGTTCTTC	CASSQDWGAYNEQFF
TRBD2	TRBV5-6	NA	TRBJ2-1	TGTGCCAGCAGCTTGAGGGTTTTGGAGGGGAGGGGCAGGGAGCAGTTCTTC	CASSLRVLEGRGREQFF
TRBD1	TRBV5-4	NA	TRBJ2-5	TGTGCCAGCAGCTTGGTGGGGACAGGCGGCTTAGACCAAGAGACCCAGTACTTC	CASSLVGTGGLDQETQYF
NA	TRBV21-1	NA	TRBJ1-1	TGTGCCAGCATCGTCAGGACAGATAACACTGAAGCTTTCTTT	CASIVRTDNTEAFF
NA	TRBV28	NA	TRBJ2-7	TGTGCCAGCAGCCCGACCGGCGGGCTAGCGCTCGAGCAGTACTTC	CASSPTGGLALEQYF